This T cell receptor beta chain was sequenced for a study of Ad26.COV2.S vaccination and SARS-CoV-2 variants. Study information: The donor participated in the COV1001 trial, in its Ad26.COV2.S arm. The study gave Ad26.COV2.S intramuscularly, once or twice 56 days apart.

Libraries were prepared by immunoSEQ multiplex PCR; TCRdb keeps only in-frame clonotypes and omits some of them. The sample records over 400,000 clones, 92% being singletons. Sample treatment: approximately 18 received Ad26.COV2.S at low or high dose, single or two shots; a few received placebo; per-sample allocation not given. Repertoires come from day 63 after the first vaccine or placebo injection. Donation was by an adult aged 18-55 years who was in Boston. Vaccination used an Ad26 vector expressing Wuhan-strain SARS-CoV-2 spike. The germline V and J ends were trimmed by 4 bases and 1 base, with 10 bases remaining between them. The length of the CDR3 is 14 residues. The germline gives CDR1 LGHNT, CDR2 FRNRAP.

The starting material was peripheral blood, obtained in a trial of Ad26.COV2.S vaccine versus placebo. This chain links TRBV12-5 with TRBJ2-5, with a weak D call TRBD1 (6 bases). The receptor was derived from a person between 18 and 60 years old who received the Ad26.COV2.S COVID-19 vaccine or a placebo. The CDR3 sequence: CASGSGQIQETQYF. CDR3 DNA sequence: TGTGCTAGTGGTTCGGGACAAATCCAAGAGACCCAGTACTTC. Supplemented by reference TRBV12-5 and TRBJ2-5, the full variable domain reads DARVTQTPRHKVTEMGQEVTMRCQPILGHNTVFWYRQTMMQGLELLAYFRNRAPLDDSGMPKDRFSAEMPDATLATLKIQPSEPRDSAVYFCASGSGQIQETQYFGPGTRLLVL.